This T cell receptor (beta chain) was profiled in a study of cytomegalovirus exposure and HLA in healthy donors (dated by TCRdb to about 2017). Study-level background: In an earlier analysis of 587 of the donors, 250 to 350 Gb of sequence data and approximately 120 million unique TCR beta sequences from about 190 million T cells were reported. On average, around 230,000 unique TCR beta nucleotide sequences were sequenced per donor among about 400 genotyped donors of the cohort, with 15% to 20% of those sequences being non-productive. All discovery cohort repertoires had been generated on a single sequencing platform. The study aimed to test whether cataloging public T cell receptors could reveal signatures of past pathogen exposure. The number of typed donors differed by locus: about 629-640 for A, B, C, DRB1 and DQB1; 522 for DQA1; some 590 for DPA1; and approximately 450 for DPB1. In the later analysis, no new phenotypic data were used to find candidate immune exposures; instead, reliance was placed on TCR beta sequences and their occurrence across donors. A later genetic analysis used genome-wide SNP genotypes for about 60% of the roughly 700 donors, treating that subset as a discovery cohort. An earlier analysis of 587 of the donors applied high-throughput TCR beta sequencing to assess whether each TCR beta V gene segment acted as functional or pseudogenic. Of the roughly 400 genotyped donors, about 80% fell in the genetic ancestry cluster associated with self-reported Caucasian donors. The study used immunosequencing to profile the T cell repertoires of about 670 subjects and linked those repertoires to cytomegalovirus serostatus. The study combined high-throughput TCR immunosequencing, statistical association of individual TCRs with disease status, and machine learning to predict cytomegalovirus infection status. Alongside the repertoire data, information on donor age, sex, ethnicity and CMV serostatus was compiled. Class I and class II HLA loci were covered by the typing at four-digit resolution. Because of strong linkage in the cohort, a handful of DR-DQ haplotypes were treated as single units for association and clustering. An early release that covered about 600 HLA-typed donors contained about 300 gigabases of sequencing data and around 80 million unique TCR sequences. A later analysis re-examined previously published TCR beta repertoires from 600 to 700 donors and added high-resolution HLA genotyping to investigate patterns of TCR occurrence. Besides the first cohort of more than 650 subjects, a separate validation cohort made up of over a hundred different subjects was used.

Turning to this clone: This receptor's antigen is unknown. There are no base qualities to consult, and no much larger clone falls within one base.

Library preparation employed the immunoSEQ multiplex PCR assay. The multiplex PCR relied on a mix of 60 forward primers for TCR Vbeta segments and 13 reverse primers for TCR Jbeta segments. The CDR3 region of rearranged TCR beta genes was amplified from genomic DNA with a multiplex PCR assay. On the Illumina HiSeq System, the amplified TCR beta libraries were sequenced as 87-base-pair reads. The authors' analysis ran thus. Across the 500 to 750 repertoires, a later analysis counted some 80 million unique TCR beta chains, roughly 11 million of which were shared by at least two donors. Raw reads were error-corrected and collapsed into unique sequences with a nearest-neighbor algorithm that merged closely related sequences to remove PCR and sequencing errors. V, D and J gene segments were assigned by aligning CDR3 sequences to IMGT reference sequences. For a sequence to be retained, at least a six-nucleotide match to both a V gene segment and a J gene segment was required. Rearrangements were classified as productive when the CDR3 lacked stop codons and remained in frame with V and J, and all other rearrangements were classified as non-productive. CDR3 was defined according to IMGT convention as the region running from the second conserved V-encoded cysteine to the conserved J-encoded phenylalanine. The earlier analysis of about 590 of the donors excluded sequences that lacked an unambiguous match to a single V gene segment. In an earlier analysis of around 590 of the donors, a V segment was called functional when productive rearrangements were above 56.7%, and segregating when the standard deviation between donors exceeded 5%. To diagnose cytomegalovirus status from the catalog of TCR beta chain sequences, a statistical classification framework was built. In a later analysis, V and J genes were assigned by comparing TCR nucleotide sequences against IMGT/GENE-DB human TR gene sequences. Using the TCRdist pipeline, a later analysis assigned CDR3 sequences along with most-parsimonious VDJ recombination scenarios. In a later analysis, each TCR beta chain was defined by its CDR3 amino acid sequence together with its V-gene family, and reads lacking a unique V-gene family were excluded. As a way to deal with suspected cross-contamination and a sequencing artifact, a later analysis dropped more than 500 nucleotide sequences that were highly shared and had low generation probability. In a later analysis, a clonal expansion index was calculated for each public chain from normalized within-repertoire ranks of inferred template counts. A later analysis computed generation probabilities with a VDJ recombination model fitted to out-of-frame rearrangements, and checked the results against IGoR. In a later analysis, TCR-TCR, TCR-HLA and TCR-CMV co-occurrence was scored with hypergeometric tests, and a repertoire-size bias correction was applied to TCR pairs. In a later analysis, false discovery rates were estimated by permuting HLA or CMV assignments 20 times. In a later analysis, co-occurring TCRs were grouped using DBSCAN, with TCRdist sequence similarity added in when clustering inside HLA-allele-positive subsets. Repertoires with fewer than 30,000 or more than 120,000 public chains, plus five repertoires with anomalous nucleotide sharing, were excluded from co-occurrence clustering. TCRdb limited this immuneACCESS table to in-frame rearrangements with V and J called. A share of clones is missing; checked studies link under half to unresolved V genes, and the rest is unexplained. V, J and clone size are taken as reported in that table, and D and trimming were inferred from the DNA itself. In this sample the table shows about 120,000 clones, roughly 82% of which occur a single time. The top ten clonotypes cover 1.5% of the sample.

The germline V gene encodes CDR1 KGHSH and CDR2 LQKENI. The CDR3 sequence holds 13 residues, the cysteine and phenylalanine included. The entry retains the CDR3 DNA only, 39 bases that are in frame from base 1. V loses 4 bases, J loses 5 bases, and the germline ends lie 11 bases apart. What the research found in general, with its limitations: When HLA alleles, especially DR and DQ, strongly co-occurred, TCR associations were difficult to assign to individual alleles. A group of highly shared sequence variants was considered likely to be a technical artifact of the sequencing pipeline. Across donors, most TCR sequences were observed very rarely, whereas some public TCRs were present in many individuals. Because counts were too low, under 20 rarely observed V segments, including chromosome 9 orphons, were left out of the earlier analysis of 500 to 650 of the donors. A further reported finding was that TCR beta sequences accurately predicted the HLA-A and HLA-B alleles for most subjects in the first cohort. The presence/absence analyses assumed that sequencing depth was roughly uniform across donors, and that assumption may not be true. In a later genetic analysis, a missense DCLRE1C variant was associated with V-gene and J-gene trimming of TCR beta chains, and the association was replicated in an independent cohort. Because the 87-base-pair reads could not distinguish some IMGT-functional V segments, including TRBV6-2 and TRBV6-3, those segments were excluded. Compared with the roughly 600-donor mean, donors in an Asian-associated ancestry cluster had fewer N-insertions in productive TCRs, according to a later genetic analysis. In this cohort, only TCR beta chains were sequenced, and detectable features were limited by the absence of alpha or paired-chain data. Because HLA typing was unavailable for some donors at each locus, only the typed subset was used in association tests. At a false discovery rate of 0.05, a later analysis linked 15,000 to 20,000 TCR beta sequences to specific HLA alleles. Several of the top co-occurrence clusters appeared to be linked to parvovirus B19, influenza, CMV and Epstein-Barr virus, according to a later analysis. Compared with equally common non-associated chains, HLA-associated TCR beta chains in a later analysis were more clonally expanded and had lower generation probabilities. The only immune exposure information available for the cohort was CMV serostatus. Linkage disequilibrium might explain the correlated functional status among segregating V segments, but an unknown experimental factor could not be ruled out. In a later analysis, most CMV-associated TCR beta chains were found to appear HLA-restricted, with HLA associations seemingly driven largely by CMV exposure. The authors suggested that the approach could potentially be extended to other disease states and immunological phenotypes. In a later analysis, the rate of TCR association differed among HLA loci, with DRB1 alleles having the most associated TCRs and HLA-C alleles having the fewest. Cytomegalovirus status was reported to be diagnosed by the classifier with high specificity and sensitivity in both the original and validation cohorts. Broadly in line with IMGT annotations, most TCR beta V segments showed up in productive rearrangements about 87% or about 30% of the time in an earlier analysis of around 550 of the donors. In vitro tests confirmed that a few of the cytomegalovirus-associated TCR beta chains recognize cytomegalovirus antigens. In the study, 150 to 200 TCR beta chains were listed as associated with cytomegalovirus.

The cohort comprised 666 healthy bone marrow donors. All cohort members were sampled while nominally healthy, although unrecorded immune exposures were likely present. The donor tested CMV seronegative and was one of the 352 seronegative cohort members. Each donor provided a peripheral blood sample, and peripheral blood mononuclear cells were used for TCR beta sequencing. Genomic DNA was extracted from the blood cell samples with the Qiagen DNeasy Blood Extraction Kit. This chain is built from TRBV18 and TRBJ1-1, and the D gene may be TRBD1, 5 bases matching. The origin of this receptor is a woman aged 18-35 years in good health and CMV-seronegative. Source material: PBMCs. In nucleotides, the sequence is TGTGCCAGCTCACAACAGGAAGTAACTGAAGCTTTCTTT. Its protein reads: CASSQQEVTEAFF.